The 17 T cell receptor beta chains below were found in one sample sequenced in a study of CD8+ T cells in alopecia areata. Extracted RNA was reverse transcribed, and the resulting cDNA served as sequencing template. Repertoires were generated with immunoSEQ multiplex PCR, while TCRdb's copy carries only in-frame clones and drops some. The data hold 170,000 or so clones, with about 53% observed a single time. Treatment described: oral pan-JAK inhibitor, 5-10 mg twice daily. The material sequenced was CD8+ T cells sorted from blood, taken at week 24, from a patient treated with tofacitinib. The origin of the receptors is a human donor with alopecia areata.

CDR3 nucleotides: TGCGCCAGCAGTGAGTCCCCTAGCGGGGTATACAATGAGCAGTTCTTC. This encodes CASSESPSGVYNEQFF. The chain is built from TRBV10-2 and TRBJ2-1; 9 bases match TRBD2. The length of the CDR3 is 16 residues. After removal of 0 bases from V and 4 bases from J, the junction contained 4 bases not matched to a gene. Per germline, CDR1 WSHSY and CDR2 SAAADI.

The V gene is TRBV6-6, the J gene TRBJ2-7; D gene uncertain. CDR1 MNHNY and CDR2 SVGAGI come from the germline V gene (reference sequence). This CDR3 is built from 13 residues. Trimming left V 2 bases short and J 0 bases short, with 5 bases between. The CDR3 sequence: CASSYDNSYEQYF. In nucleotides, the CDR3 is TGTGCCAGCAGTTACGACAACTCCTACGAGCAGTACTTC.

The V gene is TRBV10-2, the J gene TRBJ1-1, with unresolved D. The CDR3 has 13 residues. From germline, CDR1 is WSHSY and CDR2 SAAADI. Trimming removed 3 bases from V and 0 bases from J, with 5 bases in between. CDR3 in DNA: TGCGCCAGCAGTGAAGTACTGAACACTGAAGCTTTCTTT. Translating it yields CASSEVLNTEAFF.

The chain combines TRBV9 with TRBJ2-7, with D perhaps matching TRBD1 or TRBD2 (6 bases each). V dropped 0 bases and J dropped 0 bases, with 10 bases sitting between them. The CDR3 spans 15 residues. Germline V gives CDR1 SGDLS, CDR2 YYNGEE. DNA for the CDR3: TGTGCCAGCAGCGTAGAGGGGGACTCCTCCTACGAGCAGTACTTC. Translated, it gives CASSVEGDSSYEQYF.

V usage is TRBV30 and J usage is TRBJ2-6; D might be TRBD1 or TRBD2, each matching 5 bases. CDR1 GTSNPN and CDR2 SVGIG come from the germline V gene (reference sequence). The CDR3 length is 14 residues. CDR3 nucleotide sequence: TGTGCACAAACCGGGGCGGCTGGGGCCAACGTCCTGACTTTC. This gives the protein CAQTGAAGANVLTF.

The chain combines TRBV30 with TRBJ2-1; 9 bases map to TRBD2. CDR1 and CDR2 from the germline V gene are GTSNPN and SVGIG (reference sequence). The CDR3 extends over 14 amino acids. The V segment lost 0 bases and the J segment 10 bases; nucleotides outside the gene matches: 7. Here the CDR3 reads CAWSVVAGAREQFF. The CDR3 DNA follows: TGTGCCTGGAGTGTGGTAGCGGGGGCCCGAGAGCAGTTCTTC.

The chain recombines TRBV27 with TRBJ2-6; no clear D. V lost 6 bases and J lost 3, with 12 bases in between. There are 15 residues in the CDR3. The V gene's germline CDR1 is MNHEY and CDR2 SMNVEV (reference sequence). CDR3 in DNA: TGTGCCAGCAGAGCTTCCCGATTTGGGGCCAACGTCCTGACTTTC. Encoded protein: CASRASRFGANVLTF.

This clone showed up just a few times. CDR3 in amino acids: CASRAGELFF. The CDR3 bases are TGTGCCAGTAGAGCCGGGGAGCTGTTTTTT. This rearrangement joins TRBV19 to TRBJ2-2; D ambiguous. The CDR3 sequence is 10 residues long. Looked up from germline, CDR1 is LNHDA and CDR2 is SQIVND (reference sequence). V lost 6 bases, J lost 6 bases, and 2 bases lay in between.

This clone was recorded once. The chain has TRBV7-2 and TRBJ2-3, with TRBD2 identical over 8 bases. This CDR3 contains 15 residues. V was pared by 2 bases and J by 0 bases, with 1 base of the junction left unmatched. CDR1 is SGHTA and CDR2 is FQGNSA in the germline V gene. CDR3 sequence (DNA): TGTGCCAGCAGCTTACGGGGGGGTAGCACAGATACGCAGTATTTT. Its translation is CASSLRGGSTDTQYF. Using reference TRBV7-2 and TRBJ2-3 for the parts outside the CDR3, the full variable domain is GAGVSQSPSNKVTEKGKDVELRCDPISGHTALYWYRQSLGQGLEFLIYFQGNSAPDKSGLPSDRFSAERTGGSVSTLTIQRTQQEDSAVYLCASSLRGGSTDTQYFGPGTRLTVL.

This clone was seen once. The V gene is TRBV29-1, the J gene TRBJ2-7, with D hard to call. This CDR3 is 10 amino acids long. Germline assignment: CDR1 SQVTM and CDR2 ANQGSEA. The V gene lost 5 bases and the J gene lost 3 bases, with 5 bases spanning the gap. The CDR3 loop reads CSVYSYEQYF. CDR3 DNA sequence: TGCAGCGTTTATAGCTACGAGCAGTACTTC.

The chain employs TRBV7-9 and TRBJ1-5; D is perhaps TRBD1 (5 bases). Germline assignment: CDR1 SEHNR and CDR2 FQNEAQ (reference sequence). The ends were cut back, 4 bases at V and 1 base at J, with 11 bases in the middle. The CDR3 contains 15 residues. This chain's CDR3 is CASSSTAGSNQPQHF. The CDR3 DNA reads TGTGCCAGCAGCTCGACAGCCGGAAGCAATCAGCCCCAGCATTTT. Together with reference TRBV7-9 and TRBJ1-5, the CDR3 gives the full variable domain: DTGVSQNPRHKITKRGQNVTFRCDPISEHNRLYWYRQTLGQGPEFLTYFQNEAQLEKSRLLSDRFSAERPKGSFSTLEIQRTEQGDSAMYLCASSSTAGSNQPQHFGDGTRLSIL.

This clone came up once. The chain has TRBV9 and TRBJ1-1; 9 nucleotides align to TRBD1. In germline, CDR1 is SGDLS, CDR2 YYNGEE. Losses at the gene ends were 4 bases for V and 0 bases for J; bases not matched to a gene: 7. This CDR3 contains 16 residues. CDR3 bases: TGTGCCAGCAGCTCCCAGGGGACAGGGATGAACACTGAAGCTTTCTTT. Amino acids: CASSSQGTGMNTEAFF. Full variable domain (missing parts from reference TRBV9 and TRBJ1-1): DSGVTQTPKHLITATGQRVTLRCSPRSGDLSVYWYQQSLDQGLQFLIQYYNGEERAKGNILERFSAQQFPDLHSELNLSSLELGDSALYFCASSSQGTGMNTEAFFGQGTRLTVV.

The rearrangement joins TRBV25-1 to TRBJ1-5, with D possibly matching TRBD1 (6 bases). The V gene lost 6 bases and the J gene lost 7 bases, with 16 bases spanning the gap. CDR3 size: 14 residues. In germline, CDR1 is MGHDK, CDR2 SYGVNS. This chain's CDR3 is CASRAQGSGQPQHF. In nucleotides, the CDR3 is TGTGCCAGCAGAGCACAGGGATCGGGGCAGCCCCAGCATTTT.

The V call is TRBV6-1, the J call TRBJ2-7; possible D gene TRBD1, 6 bases. The CDR3 runs to 15 residues. Germline assignment: CDR1 MNHNS and CDR2 SASEGT. V dropped 2 bases and J dropped 3 bases, with 14 bases sitting between them. The CDR3 DNA follows: TGTGCCAGCAGTGAACTCCAGGGGAATGGCTACGAGCAGTACTTC. Amino acids: CASSELQGNGYEQYF.

For the CDR3, the DNA is TGTGCCAGCAGTTCTACTTCCTGGACGGTACCTTATGGCTACACCTTC. Translation: CASSSTSWTVPYGYTF. J is TRBJ1-2 and V is TRBV5-8; no clear D. Trimming cost V 5 bases and J 5 bases, with 22 bases left between them. Germline loops: CDR1 SGHTS, CDR2 YDEGEE. The CDR3 runs 16 residues.

This clone was picked up a small number of times. V is TRBV29-1 and J is TRBJ2-7; D is possibly TRBD1 (6 bases). The CDR3 is made up of 12 amino acids. Germline lookup yields CDR1 SQVTM and CDR2 ANQGSEA. V was shortened by 6 bases and J by 1 base, with 10 bases between the two germline ends. The CDR3 DNA follows: TGCAGCGTACGGACAGCTTCCTACGAGCAGTACTTC. It codes for CSVRTASYEQYF.

V gene TRBV5-6 combines with J gene TRBJ1-2; unclear D gene. The CDR3 runs 16 residues. Germline-derived CDR1 and CDR2 are SGHDT and YYEEEE. V was pared by 0 bases and J by 6 bases, with 18 bases between. The CDR3 DNA reads TGTGCCAGCAGCTTGGCCTTGGTCAGGAAAGGCGATGGCTACACCTTC. Translated, it gives CASSLALVRKGDGYTF.